A selection of T cell receptor beta chains follows, all from one sample in a study of cytomegalovirus exposure and HLA in healthy donors. Here immunoSEQ multiplex PCR was the method, and the copy in TCRdb shows in-frame clones only, minus some. This table has 95,000 to 150,000 clones, 80% appearing once. Sequenced input: PBMCs. All receptors come from a man aged 25 to 40 in good health and CMV-seropositive. The CDR3 runs from the conserved cysteine through the conserved F or W. The D gene is left open where the match is weak. Rows may omit the clone size; those that give it use once, few, many or a size class.

.,TRBJ2-7,TRBD1,TRBV28,TGTGCCCATAGACAGGGGGGACTATACGAGCAGTACTTC,CAHRQGGLYEQYF
once,TRBJ2-3,.,TRBV4-1,TGCGCCAGCAGCCACCTGACAGCCAACACAGATACGCAGTATTTT,CASSHLTANTDTQYF
once,TRBJ1-2,TRBD1,TRBV18,TGTGCCAGCTCGCCCGACGGACAGGGGGGCTATGGCTACACCTTC,CASSPDGQGGYGYTF
few,TRBJ1-1,TRBD1,TRBV18,TGTGCCAGCTCACTCAACATACAGGGGGAGAACACTGAAGCTTTCTTT,CASSLNIQGENTEAFF
.,TRBJ2-1,TRBD2,TRBV4-1,TGCGCCAGCAGCCACAGACTAGCGGATTACAATGAGCAGTTCTTC,CASSHRLADYNEQFF
.,TRBJ1-3,.,TRBV5-1,TGCGCCAGCAGCTGGGGGGGCTCTGGAAACACCATATATTTT,CASSWGGSGNTIYF
.,TRBJ2-1,.,TRBV12-5,TGTGCTAGTGGTCCCCCCTCGAATGAGCAGTTCTTC,CASGPPSNEQFF
.,TRBJ1-1,.,TRBV27,TGTGCCAGCAGTTTAAGAGGGATGAACACTGAAGCTTTCTTT,CASSLRGMNTEAFF
.,TRBJ1-6,TRBD1,TRBV5-6,TGTGCCAGTCGACAGGGAAGCTCCTATAATTCACCCCTCCACTTT,CASRQGSSYNSPLHF
.,TRBJ2-1,TRBD2,TRBV6-4,TGTGCCAGCAGTGAGGGACTACACAACAATGAGCAGTTCTTC,CASSEGLHNNEQFF
.,TRBJ2-7,.,TRBV28,TGTGCCAGCAGCGTTACGGGGACAACCTACGAGCAGTACTTC,CASSVTGTTYEQYF
.,TRBJ1-1,TRBD1,TRBV5-6,TGTGCCAGCAGCTTCGGGACAGGGGGCACTGAAGCTTTCTTT,CASSFGTGGTEAFF
.,TRBJ1-2,.,TRBV7-9,TGTGCCAGCAGCTTAGGGAGAGGGGGCTACACCTTC,CASSLGRGGYTF
.,TRBJ1-6,.,TRBV10-3,TGTGCCATCAGGGGAGGGGCCGATAATTCACCCCTCCACTTT,CAIRGGADNSPLHF
.,TRBJ2-3,TRBD2,TRBV10-3,TGTGCCATCAGCCGAATGACTAGCGGGGGATCAGATACGCAGTATTTT,CAISRMTSGGSDTQYF
.,TRBJ2-5,.,TRBV4-1,TGCGCCAGCAGCCAAGAGAGGCTAGCGCGGTACCAAGAGACCCAGTACTTC,CASSQERLARYQETQYF